The clone carrying this TCR beta chain has a count of ten or more. Its antigen remains unidentified. TCRdb re-called the RT-PCR reads with MiXCR, one entry per CDR3 protein. The sample lists 750,000 to 850,000 distinct CDR3 sequences, roughly 18% seen once, with about 11% in the top ten. This specimen comes from a study of response to subunit inactivated influenza vaccine. The CDR3 loop spans 14 amino acids. Germline V gene sequence: CDR1 SGDLS, CDR2 YYNGEE. The trim removed 4 bases at V and 6 bases at J, leaving 5 bases unmatched. Study-wide points: Few new T cells, the authors suggested, are recruited by each seasonal influenza vaccination.

The clonotype originates from a man aged 45 to 65 who received an inactivated influenza vaccine. The chain has TRBV9 and TRBJ2-1; 9 bases agree with TRBD1. Specimen: PBMCs from blood, collected about 5 days after vaccination. The CDR3 region has the DNA TGTGCCAGCAGCCCCGTGACAGGGGGCAATGAGCAGTTCTTC. Amino acids: CASSPVTGGNEQFF.